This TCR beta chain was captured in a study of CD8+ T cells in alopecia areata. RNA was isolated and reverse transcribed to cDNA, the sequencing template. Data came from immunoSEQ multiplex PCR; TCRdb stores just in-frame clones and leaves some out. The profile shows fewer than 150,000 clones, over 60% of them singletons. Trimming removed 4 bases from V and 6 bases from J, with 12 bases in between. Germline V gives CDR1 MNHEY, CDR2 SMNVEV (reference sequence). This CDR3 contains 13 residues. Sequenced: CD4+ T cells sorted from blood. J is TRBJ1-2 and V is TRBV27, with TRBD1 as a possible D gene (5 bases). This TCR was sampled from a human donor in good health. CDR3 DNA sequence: TGTGCCAGCAGTTCCAGGGCAGGGCATGGCTACACCTTC. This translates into CASSSRAGHGYTF.